The rows below give T cell receptor beta chains drawn from one sample of a study of blood T cell repertoires in COVID-19. Produced via immunoSEQ multiplex PCR; TCRdb's table is partial and in-frame only. The table shows some 290,000 clones, with 86% occurring only once. The sequenced sample was peripheral blood. Receptors originate from a man aged 18 to 30 with active or convalescent COVID-19. Each CDR3 is given with its conserved first and last residue. A D gene is named only where the DNA matches it firmly. Clone sizes are given selectively: once, few, many, or a class where the clone is expanded.

once	TRBV6-1	NA	TRBJ2-7	TGTGCCAGCAGTGAAGGTGGTGGGTATCGGGGATACGAGCAGTACTTC	CASSEGGGYRGYEQYF
NA	TRBV10-3	NA	TRBJ2-7	TGTGCCTCGTCGACAGCAACCTACGAGCAGTACTTC	CASSTATYEQYF
NA	TRBV25-1	TRBD2	TRBJ2-3	TGTGCCAGCGCGAGCCTTCTAGCGGGAGGCGCAGATACGCAGTATTTT	CASASLLAGGADTQYF
NA	TRBV9	TRBD2	TRBJ2-2	TGTGCCAGCAGTCTCGGACTAGCGTTGAACACCGGGGAGCTGTTTTTT	CASSLGLALNTGELFF
NA	TRBV5-8	NA	TRBJ1-4	TGTGCCAGCAGCTTTGGAGGAGGTAGTGAAAAACTGTTTTTT	CASSFGGGSEKLFF
NA	TRBV3-1/TRBV3-2	TRBD1	TRBJ2-5	TGTGCCAGCAGCCCCGGGACAGGGCGATGGACCCAGTACTTC	CASSPGTGRWTQYF
NA	TRBV6-5	TRBD1	TRBJ2-5	TGTGCCAGCACCCTCACAGGGGTGGAGACCCAGTACTTC	CASTLTGVETQYF
NA	TRBV4-2	TRBD2	TRBJ2-1	TGTGCCAGCAGCCAAGCCAGCGGGAGGAGACTAATTTACAATGAGCAGTTCTTC	CASSQASGRRLIYNEQFF
NA	TRBV28	NA	TRBJ1-4	TGTGCCAGCAGTTTGAGTGCGCAGGGTTATGAAAAACTGTTTTTT	CASSLSAQGYEKLFF
NA	TRBV5-1	TRBD1	TRBJ2-5	TGCGCCACCAGGGCTGGGACAGGGGCAGAGACCCAGTACTTC	CATRAGTGAETQYF
NA	TRBV5-1	NA	TRBJ2-7	TGCGCCAGCAGCGTGCCGGGAGTTTTAAACGAGCAGTACTTC	CASSVPGVLNEQYF
NA	TRBV28	NA	TRBJ1-5	TGTGCCAGCAGCTTAACGGGCAATCAGCCCCAGCATTTT	CASSLTGNQPQHF
few	TRBV5-4	TRBD1	TRBJ2-7	TGTGCCAGCAGCATACCACAGGGGGCCTCCTACGAGCAGTACTTC	CASSIPQGASYEQYF
NA	TRBV27	TRBD1	TRBJ2-7	TGTGCCAGCAGTTTATACAGGGGATACGAGCAGTACTTC	CASSLYRGYEQYF
NA	TRBV28	NA	TRBJ1-5	TGTGCCAGCAGTACTGAGCCTTCCGGGGGGGGACAGCCCCAGCATTTT	CASSTEPSGGGQPQHF
NA	TRBV11-2	TRBD1	TRBJ2-7	TGTGCCAGCAGCTTAGAGGCGGGACAGGGTTTTAGGGAGCAGTACTTC	CASSLEAGQGFREQYF
NA	TRBV11-2	NA	TRBJ2-4	TGTGCCAGCAGCTTAGCCTGGACGGGGAGCATGGCCAAAAACATTCAGTACTTC	CASSLAWTGSMAKNIQYF
NA	TRBV4-1	NA	TRBJ2-7	TGCGCCAGCAGCCATTTCCCGGCCTACGAGCAGTACTTC	CASSHFPAYEQYF
NA	TRBV7-9	NA	TRBJ2-7	TGTGCCAGCAGCCCCCTGGGTCGGACTGTGATACGAGGGCAGTACTTC	CASSPLGRTVIRGQYF
NA	TRBV3-1/TRBV3-2	TRBD2	TRBJ2-5	TGTGCCAGCAGCCGCCGGACTAGCGGGCAAGAAGAGACCCAGTACTTC	CASSRRTSGQEETQYF
NA	TRBV27	NA	TRBJ2-5	TGTGCCAGCAGTTTAGGCGGCAGGGTGTGGGAGACCCAGTACTTC	CASSLGGRVWETQYF
NA	TRBV6-2/TRBV6-3	TRBD1	TRBJ1-5	TGTGCCAGCAGTTTGGACAGGGTGGGGGGGACCCAGCATTTT	CASSLDRVGGTQHF
NA	TRBV28	TRBD1	TRBJ2-2	TGTGCCAGCAGGGGCCCCGGGACAGGGAACACCGGGGAGCTGTTTTTT	CASRGPGTGNTGELFF
few	TRBV19	NA	TRBJ1-5	TGTGCCAGTAGTATAGGGGGAGTGGGGCAGCCCCAGCATTTT	CASSIGGVGQPQHF
NA	TRBV30	NA	TRBJ2-5	TGTGCCTGGAGCCTCACAGGGTCAGAGACCCAGTACTTC	CAWSLTGSETQYF
once	TRBV30	TRBD2	TRBJ2-1	TGTGCCTGGAGGGCCGGGACTAGCTCCTACAATGAGCAGTTCTTC	CAWRAGTSSYNEQFF
NA	TRBV7-3	NA	TRBJ1-1	TGTGCCAGCAGTACAGGGTTAGGAACTGAAGCTTTCTTT	CASSTGLGTEAFF
NA	TRBV19	TRBD2	TRBJ2-1	TGTGCCAGTAGTAAAGAGCGGGGGGCCTTCTACAATGAGCAGTTCTTC	CASSKERGAFYNEQFF